This TCR beta chain was sequenced for a study of blood T cells in healthy people across ages. Study-level results: A strong correlation was found between TCR beta diversity and the percentage of naive T cells.

Notes on this clonotype: The antigen remains undetermined. Just one base apart from a much larger clone, this may be a read error.

Germline values: CDR1 GTSNPN, CDR2 SVGIG (reference sequence). The CDR3 sequence is 16 residues long. The people who gave samples were healthy Caucasians from Russia, aged about 6 to 95. It was with a sample-barcoded 5' primer and a J-beta primer mix that a second PCR of about 6 to 12 cycles was run. MiXCR, applied by TCRdb to the 5' RACE reads, yields one record per CDR3 protein. This sample has approximately 810,000 distinct CDR3 sequences; around 26% occur once, and the top ten carry 15% to 20%. The genes are TRBV30 and TRBJ2-1, with D unresolved. The J call may be in error: the DNA end matches TRBJ2-7 better. The sequenced sample was blood. This TCR was sampled from a woman of 80 years or more in good health. CDR3 region: CAWSIGRTSSYNEQYF. CDR3 DNA sequence: TGTGCCTGGAGTATTGGACGGACGAGCTCCTACAATGAGCAGTACTTC.